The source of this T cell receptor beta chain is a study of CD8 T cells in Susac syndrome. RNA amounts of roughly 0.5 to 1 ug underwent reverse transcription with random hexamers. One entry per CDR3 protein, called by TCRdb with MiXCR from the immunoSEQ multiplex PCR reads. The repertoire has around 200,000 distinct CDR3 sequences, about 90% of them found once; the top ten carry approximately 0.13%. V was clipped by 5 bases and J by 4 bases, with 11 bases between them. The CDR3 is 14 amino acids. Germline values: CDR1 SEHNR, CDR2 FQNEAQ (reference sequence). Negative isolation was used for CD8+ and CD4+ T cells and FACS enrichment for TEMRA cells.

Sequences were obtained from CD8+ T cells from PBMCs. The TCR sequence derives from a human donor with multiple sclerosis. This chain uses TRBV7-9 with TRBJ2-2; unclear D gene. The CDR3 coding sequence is TGTGCCAGCAGCCAACCTGGTGGCACCGGGGAGCTGTTTTTT. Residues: CASSQPGGTGELFF.